The rows below give T cell receptor beta chains drawn from one sample of a study of blood T cell repertoires in COVID-19. Using immunoSEQ multiplex PCR, the repertoire was profiled, and TCRdb retains in-frame clones only, with some absent. The sample has over 120,000 clones; around nine tenths are singletons. Sequencing input: peripheral blood. The receptor set was obtained from a woman between 45 and 60 years old with active or convalescent COVID-19. Each CDR3 is given with its conserved first and last residue. The order of the fields is clone size, V gene, D gene, J gene, CDR3 protein, CDR3 DNA. D genes are given only for firm matches. The size field is filled for only some rows; it gives once, few, many or a size class.

clone size: NA; V gene: TRBV30; D gene: NA; J gene: TRBJ1-2; CDR3 protein: CAWSVAGHGYTF; CDR3 DNA: TGTGCCTGGAGTGTCGCAGGGCATGGCTACACCTTC
clone size: NA; V gene: TRBV7-6; D gene: TRBD2; J gene: TRBJ2-1; CDR3 protein: CASSSGLAAYNEQFF; CDR3 DNA: TGTGCCAGCAGCTCGGGACTAGCTGCCTACAATGAGCAGTTCTTC
clone size: NA; V gene: TRBV28; D gene: TRBD1; J gene: TRBJ2-7; CDR3 protein: CASLVGTGAPYEQYF; CDR3 DNA: TGTGCCAGCCTGGTGGGGACAGGGGCCCCCTACGAGCAGTACTTC
clone size: few; V gene: TRBV18; D gene: TRBD1; J gene: TRBJ2-7; CDR3 protein: CASSPAQGATTPQYF; CDR3 DNA: TGTGCCAGCTCACCAGCCCAGGGGGCAACTACCCCCCAGTACTTC
clone size: NA; V gene: TRBV27; D gene: TRBD2; J gene: TRBJ2-7; CDR3 protein: CASRNGLAGASEQYF; CDR3 DNA: TGTGCCAGCCGAAACGGACTAGCGGGAGCTAGTGAGCAGTACTTC
clone size: NA; V gene: TRBV25-1; D gene: TRBD1; J gene: TRBJ1-1; CDR3 protein: CASKVGTVAFF; CDR3 DNA: TGTGCCAGCAAGGTTGGGACAGTTGCTTTCTTT
clone size: NA; V gene: TRBV20-1; D gene: NA; J gene: TRBJ1-1; CDR3 protein: CSASAEGGAEAFF; CDR3 DNA: TGCAGTGCTAGTGCGGAGGGAGGCGCTGAAGCTTTCTTT
clone size: NA; V gene: TRBV5-4; D gene: TRBD2; J gene: TRBJ2-5; CDR3 protein: CASSLNQRGGSFQETQYF; CDR3 DNA: TGTGCCAGCAGCTTGAACCAGCGGGGGGGTAGCTTTCAAGAGACCCAGTACTTC
clone size: NA; V gene: TRBV19; D gene: NA; J gene: TRBJ2-5; CDR3 protein: CASSRQIFQETQYF; CDR3 DNA: TGTGCCAGTAGTAGACAGATATTCCAAGAGACCCAGTACTTC
clone size: NA; V gene: TRBV28; D gene: NA; J gene: TRBJ2-2; CDR3 protein: CASSLTGVVGTGELFF; CDR3 DNA: TGTGCCAGCAGTTTAACCGGGGTAGTGGGCACCGGGGAGCTGTTTTTT
clone size: NA; V gene: TRBV7-3; D gene: TRBD1; J gene: TRBJ2-4; CDR3 protein: CASSPQGFGNIRYF; CDR3 DNA: TGTGCCAGCAGCCCACAGGGGTTTGGAAACATTCGGTACTTC
clone size: NA; V gene: TRBV2; D gene: NA; J gene: TRBJ2-5; CDR3 protein: CASSAGSGETQYF; CDR3 DNA: TGTGCCAGCAGTGCAGGTAGCGGAGAGACCCAGTACTTC
clone size: once; V gene: TRBV24-1; D gene: TRBD1; J gene: TRBJ2-7; CDR3 protein: CATSAGQGGREQYF; CDR3 DNA: TGTGCCACCAGTGCGGGACAGGGGGGGCGAGAGCAGTACTTC
clone size: NA; V gene: TRBV19; D gene: TRBD2; J gene: TRBJ2-3; CDR3 protein: CACSTVLGGGGGIADTQYF; CDR3 DNA: TGTGCCTGTAGTACAGTCCTTGGGGGTGGGGGAGGGATCGCAGATACGCAGTATTTT
clone size: many; V gene: TRBV12-5; D gene: NA; J gene: TRBJ2-1; CDR3 protein: CASGLARDSNNEQFF; CDR3 DNA: TGTGCTAGTGGTTTGGCTCGGGACTCAAACAATGAGCAGTTCTTC
clone size: NA; V gene: TRBV19; D gene: TRBD1; J gene: TRBJ2-2; CDR3 protein: CASSAGQGITGELFF; CDR3 DNA: TGTGCCAGTAGTGCCGGACAGGGCATCACCGGGGAGCTGTTTTTT
clone size: NA; V gene: TRBV3-1/TRBV3-2; D gene: NA; J gene: TRBJ2-1; CDR3 protein: CASSQDKREVNEQFF; CDR3 DNA: TGTGCCAGCAGCCAAGATAAAAGGGAGGTCAATGAGCAGTTCTTC
clone size: NA; V gene: TRBV5-1; D gene: TRBD1; J gene: TRBJ2-3; CDR3 protein: CASSLAGTGNPDTQYF; CDR3 DNA: TGCGCCAGCAGCTTGGCCGGGACAGGGAACCCAGATACGCAGTATTTT
clone size: NA; V gene: TRBV4-3; D gene: TRBD2; J gene: TRBJ2-2; CDR3 protein: CASSPGVGASGISGELFF; CDR3 DNA: TGCGCCAGCAGCCCGGGGGTAGGTGCCAGCGGGATCTCCGGGGAGCTGTTTTTT
clone size: NA; V gene: TRBV3-1/TRBV3-2; D gene: NA; J gene: TRBJ1-1; CDR3 protein: CASSQLDSLYTEAFF; CDR3 DNA: TGTGCCAGCAGCCAACTAGACTCACTGTACACTGAAGCTTTCTTT
clone size: NA; V gene: TRBV30; D gene: NA; J gene: TRBJ1-5; CDR3 protein: CAWKTFYSNQPQHF; CDR3 DNA: TGTGCCTGGAAAACGTTCTATAGCAATCAGCCCCAGCATTTT
clone size: NA; V gene: TRBV11-3; D gene: TRBD1; J gene: TRBJ1-5; CDR3 protein: CASSLAGGYVYQPQHF; CDR3 DNA: TGTGCCAGCAGCTTAGCAGGGGGCTACGTCTATCAGCCCCAGCATTTT
clone size: NA; V gene: TRBV27; D gene: NA; J gene: TRBJ1-6; CDR3 protein: CASSLGARENSPLHF; CDR3 DNA: TGTGCCAGCAGTTTAGGTGCCAGGGAAAATTCACCCCTCCACTTT
clone size: NA; V gene: TRBV28; D gene: NA; J gene: TRBJ1-1; CDR3 protein: CASSYPGPNTEAFF; CDR3 DNA: TGTGCCAGCAGTTATCCAGGGCCGAACACTGAAGCTTTCTTT
clone size: once; V gene: TRBV18; D gene: NA; J gene: TRBJ2-3; CDR3 protein: CASSPSASTDTQYF; CDR3 DNA: TGTGCCAGCTCTCCTAGCGCCAGCACAGATACGCAGTATTTT
clone size: once; V gene: TRBV20-1; D gene: NA; J gene: TRBJ2-1; CDR3 protein: CSASPSRNEQFF; CDR3 DNA: TGCAGTGCTAGTCCTAGTCGCAATGAGCAGTTCTTC
clone size: once; V gene: TRBV24-1; D gene: NA; J gene: TRBJ2-3; CDR3 protein: CATSDPTGDTQYF; CDR3 DNA: TGTGCCACCAGTGACCCGACGGGAGATACGCAGTATTTT
clone size: NA; V gene: TRBV7-2; D gene: TRBD2; J gene: TRBJ2-7; CDR3 protein: CASSKDPAGARYEQYF; CDR3 DNA: TGTGCCAGCAGCAAAGACCCAGCGGGAGCTAGGTACGAGCAGTACTTC
clone size: once; V gene: TRBV28; D gene: NA; J gene: TRBJ2-5; CDR3 protein: CASSFPLEETQYF; CDR3 DNA: TGTGCCAGCAGTTTTCCCCTCGAAGAGACCCAGTACTTC